The 21 T cell receptor beta chains given below trace back to one sample, sequenced in a study of cytomegalovirus exposure and HLA in healthy donors. It was with 60 Vbeta and 13 Jbeta primers that the PCR ran. The data were produced by immunoSEQ multiplex PCR, yet TCRdb's version contains in-frame clones alone and is incomplete. The sample has more than 45,000 clones, approximately 82% seen once; the top ten hold approximately 2.9%. The sample consisted of PBMCs. The receptor source for this set is a man over 45 in good health and CMV-seronegative.

This sequence joins TRBV2 and TRBJ1-1, with D maybe TRBD1 (6 bases). Germline values: CDR1 SNHLY, CDR2 FYNNEI. V was cut by 6 bases and J by 4 bases, with 12 bases left in between. This CDR3 comprises 13 residues. This CDR3 reads CASSGRGVTEAFF. CDR3 DNA: TGTGCCAGCAGCGGGAGGGGGGTCACTGAAGCTTTCTTT.

CDR3 DNA sequence: TGTGCCACCAGCAGACCGACACTGGGCGCCGTCTATGGCTACACCTTC. Translating it yields CATSRPTLGAVYGYTF. The chain employs TRBV15 and TRBJ1-2; unclear D gene. The V gene lost 2 bases and the J gene lost 4 bases, with 17 bases spanning the gap. CDR1 is LNHNV, CDR2 YYDKDF, per germline (reference sequence). The CDR3 runs 16 residues. The full variable domain, its missing parts supplied by reference TRBV15 and TRBJ1-2, is DAMVIQNPRYQVTQFGKPVTLSCSQTLNHNVMYWYQQKSSQAPKLLFHYYDKDFNNEADTPDNFQSRRPNTSFCFLDIRSPGLGDTAMYLCATSRPTLGAVYGYTFGSGTRLTVV.

The chain couples TRBV9 to TRBJ2-2, with TRBD2 as a possible D gene (5 bases). Looked up from germline, CDR1 is SGDLS and CDR2 is YYNGEE. V was cut by 4 bases and J by 5 bases, with 9 bases left in between. The CDR3 extends over 13 amino acids. CDR3 region: CASSFGVTGELFF. The CDR3 nucleotides are TGTGCCAGCAGCTTCGGGGTAACCGGGGAGCTGTTTTTT.

This chain links TRBV5-1 with TRBJ2-5; 10 bases line up with TRBD2. Unmatched junction bases numbered 6, after V lost 4 bases and J lost 0 bases. The V gene's germline CDR1 is SGHRS and CDR2 YFSETQ. The length of the CDR3 is 16 residues. CDR3 protein: CASSPGLAEYQETQYF. DNA of the CDR3: TGCGCCAGCAGCCCCGGACTAGCGGAGTACCAAGAGACCCAGTACTTC.

The chain has TRBV18 and TRBJ1-2; no clear D gene. Per germline, CDR1 KGHSH and CDR2 LQKENI. The CDR3 consists of 15 residues. Trimming pared 3 bases from V and 3 bases from J, leaving 14 bases between. As DNA, the CDR3 is TGTGCCAGCTCACCCCGGGAGGGTGAGTACTATGGCTACACCTTC. Translated, it gives CASSPREGEYYGYTF.

The CDR3 spells CASSVAGETQYF. CDR3 nucleotide sequence: TGTGCCAGCAGCGTAGCTGGCGAGACCCAGTACTTC. V and J are TRBV9 and TRBJ2-5; D is unresolved. The CDR3 covers 12 residues. Germline V gene sequence: CDR1 SGDLS, CDR2 YYNGEE. The V end was cut by 0 bases, the J end by 5 bases, with 5 bases between.

The table lists this clone with a few counts. The chain employs TRBV5-6 and TRBJ1-1, with D perhaps TRBD1 (5 bases). CDR3 size: 15 residues. V lost 4 bases to trimming and J lost 4 bases, with 17 bases between them. Germline values: CDR1 SGHDT, CDR2 YYEEEE. CDR3 protein: CASSNPGTRPTEAFF. CDR3 sequence (DNA): TGTGCCAGCAGCAACCCCGGGACTCGGCCCACTGAAGCTTTCTTT.

The V and J genes are TRBV7-9 and TRBJ2-7; a possible D gene is TRBD1 (5 bases). CDR1 SEHNR and CDR2 FQNEAQ come from the germline V gene (reference sequence). The CDR3 covers 11 residues. Between the trimmed V and J ends, which lost 6 bases and 7 bases, there was a span of 10 bases. CDR3 DNA sequence: TGTGCCAGCAGATCCAACAGGGAGCAGTACTTC. Its translation is CASRSNREQYF.

The chain links TRBV7-2 to TRBJ2-7; 7 bases line up with TRBD1. The CDR3 contains 15 residues. V lost 4 bases, J lost 6 bases, and 12 bases stayed unmatched. Germline assignment: CDR1 SGHTA and CDR2 FQGNSA. The CDR3 coding sequence is TGTGCCAGCAGCTCCCGACAGGGAATTTTGGGCGAGCAGTACTTC. This translates into CASSSRQGILGEQYF.

The chain couples TRBV5-1 to TRBJ2-1; D is perhaps TRBD2 (6 bases). The CDR3 contains 15 residues. Germline loops: CDR1 SGHRS, CDR2 YFSETQ. Trimming cost V 0 bases and J 8 bases, with 15 bases left between them. The CDR3: CASSLEDGGADEQFF. The CDR3 nucleotides are TGCGCCAGCAGCTTGGAGGACGGCGGGGCTGATGAGCAGTTCTTC. Full variable domain (rest looked up from reference TRBV5-1 and TRBJ2-1): KAGVTQTPRYLIKTRGQQVTLSCSPISGHRSVSWYQQTPGQGLQFLFEYFSETQRNKGNFPGRFSGRQFSNSRSEMNVSTLELGDSALYLCASSLEDGGADEQFFGPGTRLTVL.

The V gene is TRBV19, the J gene TRBJ2-7, with no clear D. Per germline, CDR1 LNHDA and CDR2 SQIVND (reference sequence). This CDR3 region has 16 residues. Trimming took off 5 bases at V and 2 bases at J, with 19 bases between the two ends. CDR3 DNA sequence: TGTGCCAGTAGTCAGGTGTTGTTTGCAGTTACCTACGAGCAGTACTTC. This gives the protein CASSQVLFAVTYEQYF.

V gene TRBV7-2 combines with J gene TRBJ1-1; 8 bases map to TRBD1. The CDR3 sequence is 15 residues long. V lost 4 bases to trimming and J lost 6 bases; unmatched junction nucleotides: 10. Germline CDR1 is SGHTA and CDR2 is FQGNSA. The CDR3 protein is CASSSPQGAGAEAFF. CDR3 coding DNA: TGTGCCAGCAGCTCTCCTCAGGGGGCGGGAGCTGAAGCTTTCTTT.

The chain is built from TRBV2 and TRBJ1-3, with 8 bases matching TRBD1. The germline CDR1 and CDR2 sequences are SNHLY and FYNNEI. J lost 2 bases, V lost 5 bases, and 8 bases had no gene match. This CDR3 spans 16 amino acids. CDR3 nucleotide sequence: TGTGCCAGCAGTTTTACCCGGACAGGGCCTGGAAACACCATATATTTT. Encoded protein: CASSFTRTGPGNTIYF. The variable domain in full, with the rest retrieved from reference TRBV2 and TRBJ1-3, is EPEVTQTPSHQVTQMGQEVILRCVPISNHLYFYWYRQILGQKVEFLVSFYNNEISEKSEIFDDQFSVERPDGSNFTLKIRSTKLEDSAMYFCASSFTRTGPGNTIYFGEGSWLTVV.

The chain combines TRBV11-3 with TRBJ2-2, with TRBD2 matching 8 bases. This CDR3 is built from 14 residues. From germline, CDR1 is SGHNT and CDR2 YENEEA. With 5 bases clipped from V and 4 bases from J, the junction kept 3 bases outside the gene matches. The CDR3 nucleotides read TGTGCCAGCAGCGCGGCGGGGGGCACCGGGGAGCTGTTTTTT. Encoded protein: CASSAAGGTGELFF.

V and J are TRBV9 and TRBJ2-5; 7 bases agree with TRBD1. Germline trimming cut 4 bases from V and 1 base from J; bases unmatched to any gene: 10. The CDR3 sequence is 16 residues long. The V gene's germline CDR1 is SGDLS and CDR2 YYNGEE. The DNA of the CDR3 is TGTGCCAGCAGCAATAGACAGGGTTTAAGCCAAGAGACCCAGTACTTC. Residues: CASSNRQGLSQETQYF. Filled out from reference TRBV9 and TRBJ2-5, the complete variable domain reads DSGVTQTPKHLITATGQRVTLRCSPRSGDLSVYWYQQSLDQGLQFLIQYYNGEERAKGNILERFSAQQFPDLHSELNLSSLELGDSALYFCASSNRQGLSQETQYFGPGTRLLVL.

As for this clone: The sample contains more than one DNA sequence encoding this CDR3. The chain joins TRBV5-1 to TRBJ1-2; 7 nucleotides line up with TRBD1. The CDR3 has 14 residues. Germline lookup yields CDR1 SGHRS and CDR2 YFSETQ. Losses at the gene ends were 0 bases for V and 2 bases for J; bases not matched to a gene: 1. The CDR3 loop is CASSLGQGNYGYTF. DNA for the CDR3: TGCGCCAGCAGCTTGGGACAGGGCAACTATGGCTACACCTTC.

V usage is TRBV7-3 and J usage is TRBJ1-6, with a possible D match to TRBD1 (5 bases). With 3 bases removed from V and 7 bases from J, the gap between germline ends came to 13 bases. This CDR3 region has 15 residues. Looked up from germline, CDR1 is SGHTA and CDR2 is FQGTGA. The CDR3 region is CASSFRAEPNSPLHF. CDR3 sequence (DNA): TGTGCCAGCAGCTTCAGGGCTGAACCCAATTCACCCCTCCACTTT.

The chain is built from TRBV7-9 and TRBJ2-5; D may be TRBD1 (6 bases). This CDR3 has 14 residues. V shed 5 bases and J shed 5 bases, with 15 bases lying between them. CDR1 is SEHNR, CDR2 FQNEAQ, per germline (reference sequence). CDR3 sequence reads: CASSISGTMETQYF. The CDR3 DNA reads TGTGCCAGCAGCATATCCGGGACAATGGAGACCCAGTACTTC.

The gene calls are TRBV19 and TRBJ2-1, with a weak D call TRBD2 (7 bases). Trimming took off 0 bases at V and 7 bases at J, with 19 bases between the two ends. Germline V gene sequence: CDR1 LNHDA, CDR2 SQIVND (reference sequence). This CDR3 is built from 17 residues. The CDR3 DNA follows: TGTGCCAGTAGTATAGATCTAGGGGGGGTCGAGTTTAATGAGCAGTTCTTC. Amino acids: CASSIDLGGVEFNEQFF.

This clone was seen only a few times. The J gene is TRBJ1-1, the V gene TRBV6-1, with TRBD1 matching 7 bases. Germline trimming cut 8 bases from V and 3 bases from J; bases unmatched to any gene: 6. CDR1 is MNHNS and CDR2 is SASEGT in the germline V gene. The length of the CDR3 is 13 residues. DNA for the CDR3: TGTGCCAGCGGTGCAGACAGGGACACTGAAGCTTTCTTT. Translating gives CASGADRDTEAFF.

This clone was counted a single time. V usage is TRBV7-2 and J usage is TRBJ2-1; 8 bases fit TRBD1. Germline V gene sequence: CDR1 SGHTA, CDR2 FQGNSA. There are 16 residues in the CDR3. The ends lost 1 base at V and 5 bases at J; junction bases unmatched: 7. CDR3 protein: CASSLGGTGNHNEQFF. As DNA, the CDR3 is TGTGCCAGCAGCTTAGGGGGGACAGGTAATCACAATGAGCAGTTCTTC. Complete variable domain (other parts from reference TRBV7-2 and TRBJ2-1): GAGVSQSPSNKVTEKGKDVELRCDPISGHTALYWYRQSLGQGLEFLIYFQGNSAPDKSGLPSDRFSAERTGGSVSTLTIQRTQQEDSAVYLCASSLGGTGNHNEQFFGPGTRLTVL.